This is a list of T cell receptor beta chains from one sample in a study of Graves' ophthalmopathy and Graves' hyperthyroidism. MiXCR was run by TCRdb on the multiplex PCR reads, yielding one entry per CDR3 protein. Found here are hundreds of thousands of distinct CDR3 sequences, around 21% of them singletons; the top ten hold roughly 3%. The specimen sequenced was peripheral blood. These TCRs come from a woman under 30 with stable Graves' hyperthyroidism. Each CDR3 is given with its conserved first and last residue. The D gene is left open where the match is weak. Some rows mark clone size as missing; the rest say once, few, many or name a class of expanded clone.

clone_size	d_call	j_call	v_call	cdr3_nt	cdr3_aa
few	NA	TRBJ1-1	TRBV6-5	TGTGCCAGCAGTTACTTCACAGGGAATGGGGAAAAGACTGAAGCTTTCTTT	CASSYFTGNGEKTEAFF
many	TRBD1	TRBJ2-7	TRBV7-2	TGTGCCAGCAGCCGAGACAGGGGTAGCTCCTACGAGCAGTACTTC	CASSRDRGSSYEQYF
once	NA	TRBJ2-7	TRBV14	TGTGCCAGCAGCCAAGATTGGACAGACTACGAGCAGTACTTC	CASSQDWTDYEQYF
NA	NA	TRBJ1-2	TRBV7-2	TGTGCCAGCAGCTTATCGCCCAGGCTTAAATCTAACTATGGCTACACCTTC	CASSLSPRLKSNYGYTF
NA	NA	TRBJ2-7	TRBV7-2	TGTGCCAGCAGCGACGCCCCGGCCCTCTTCTACGAGCAGTACTTC	CASSDAPALFYEQYF
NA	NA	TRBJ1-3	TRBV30	TGTGCCTGGCAGCACCCGGACAACTCTGGAAACACCATATATTTT	CAWQHPDNSGNTIYF
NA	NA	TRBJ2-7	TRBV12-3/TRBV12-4	TGTGCCAGCAGTTTGGACGGACCATTCTACGAGCAGTACTTC	CASSLDGPFYEQYF
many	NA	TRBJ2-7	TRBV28	TGTGCCAGCAGTGGTGAGGCGGCAGGATTCGGGGAGCAGTACTTC	CASSGEAAGFGEQYF
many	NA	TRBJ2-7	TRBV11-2	TGTGCCAGCAGCTCCCCCAGGGCATCTAGCGAGCAGTACTTC	CASSSPRASSEQYF
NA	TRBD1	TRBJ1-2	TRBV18	TGTGCCAGCTCACCATCCGGGGACAGGGACCGATATGGCTACACCTTC	CASSPSGDRDRYGYTF
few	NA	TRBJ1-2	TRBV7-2	NA	CVSSPPVGTGTF
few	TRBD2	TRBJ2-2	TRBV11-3	TGTGCCAGCAGCTCCCTCAGACCACTAGCGGGACTATTGACCGGGGAGCTGTTTTTT	CASSSLRPLAGLLTGELFF
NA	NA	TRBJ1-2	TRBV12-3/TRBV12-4	TGTGCCAGCGGTGGGAGGGAGGCTGGCTACACCTTC	CASGGREAGYTF
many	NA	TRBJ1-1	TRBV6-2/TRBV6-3	TGTGCCAGCATCTCGGCCCTGAACACTGAAGCTTTCTTT	CASISALNTEAFF
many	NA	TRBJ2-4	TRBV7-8	TGTGCCAGCAGCCCAGGCGTACTAGCCAGGGTCAAAAACATTCAGTACTTC	CASSPGVLARVKNIQYF
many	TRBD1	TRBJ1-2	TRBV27	TGTGCCAGCAGTTTCCACGACAGGGGGCGGACCGGCTACACCTTC	CASSFHDRGRTGYTF
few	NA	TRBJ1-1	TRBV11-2	TGTGCCAGCAGCACACACCCCCCCCCTGAGAACACTGAAGCTTTCTTT	CASSTHPPPENTEAFF
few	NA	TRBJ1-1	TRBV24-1	TGTGCCACCAGTGAAGGGCTGGACACTGAAGCTTTCTTT	CATSEGLDTEAFF
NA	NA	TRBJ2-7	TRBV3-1	TGTGCCAGCAGCCAAGGACCGGACTCCTACTACGAGCAGTACTTC	CASSQGPDSYYEQYF